The 18 T cell receptor beta chains listed next were all sequenced from one sample in a study of shared clonotypes between healthy human individuals. This table comes from immunoSEQ multiplex PCR, and its TCRdb copy is limited to in-frame clones, with some not included. Of under 1,100,000 clones detected, under 80% appear once; the ten largest clones hold about 1.5%. The sequenced sample consisted of memory CD4+ T cells sorted from blood. The subset: CD45RA-negative fraction. The receptor set was obtained from a young man in good health.

Points on this clone: In the same sample, other DNA sequences code for this CDR3. The CDR3 reads CASSLGQQNYGYTF. The CDR3 coding sequence is TGCGCCAGCAGCTTGGGACAGCAGAACTATGGCTACACCTTC. This sequence joins TRBV5-1 and TRBJ1-2, with D possibly TRBD1 on 5 matching bases. The germline V gene encodes CDR1 SGHRS and CDR2 YFSETQ. The CDR3 is 14 residues long. Trimming took 0 bases from V and 2 from J, leaving 8 bases between them.

This clone was detected a few times. J is TRBJ1-6 and V is TRBV11-2; D remains ambiguous. CDR1 and CDR2 (germline): SGHAT, FQNNGV. Trimming stripped 0 bases from V and 10 bases from J, with 10 bases between. This CDR3 has 14 residues. The CDR3 reads CASSLDLIGSPLHF. Written as DNA, the CDR3 is TGTGCCAGCAGCTTAGACCTTATAGGGTCACCCCTCCACTTT.

This chain links TRBV7-2 with TRBJ2-6, with D perhaps matching TRBD1 or TRBD2 (5 bases each). The V gene's germline CDR1 is SGHTA and CDR2 FQGNSA. The V end lost 5 bases, the J end lost 0 bases, and 17 bases lay between the germline ends. The CDR3 has 18 amino acids. In DNA form, the CDR3 reads TGTGCCAGCAGCCCGCAGCTGGGACGGAGCTCTGGGGCCAACGTCCTGACTTTC. It yields the protein CASSPQLGRSSGANVLTF.

The table lists this clone with a few counts. The genes are TRBV7-2 and TRBJ2-7; 13 bases agree with TRBD2. This CDR3 region has 17 residues. V lost 5 bases, J lost 3 bases, and 10 bases stayed unmatched. In germline, CDR1 is SGHTA, CDR2 FQGNSA. The CDR3 loop reads CASSLSWTSGSYYEQYF. The DNA for the CDR3 is TGTGCCAGCAGCCTATCATGGACTAGCGGGAGTTACTACGAGCAGTACTTC.

The chain joins TRBV27 to TRBJ1-6, with D possibly matching TRBD1 (5 bases). Trimming took off 3 bases at V and 6 bases at J, with 15 bases between the two ends. This CDR3 region has 16 residues. Germline-derived CDR1 and CDR2 are MNHEY and SMNVEV (reference sequence). CDR3 coding DNA: TGTGCCAGCAGTTTGGGGGACGGCCGGGGTAATTCACCCCTCCACTTT. Translating it yields CASSLGDGRGNSPLHF.

The genes are TRBV12-5 and TRBJ2-3, with D perhaps TRBD1 (6 bases). This CDR3 has 14 residues. Trimming removed 5 bases from V and 1 base from J, with 10 bases in between. CDR1 and CDR2 (germline): LGHNT, FRNRAP. The CDR3: CASGLGARTDTQYF. For the CDR3, the DNA is TGTGCTAGTGGTCTGGGGGCTCGCACAGATACGCAGTATTTT.

The rearrangement links TRBV6-5 to TRBJ2-5; tentatively, D is TRBD1 (6 bases). In germline, CDR1 is MNHEY, CDR2 SVGAGI. V was cut by 6 bases and J by 6 bases, with 8 bases left in between. The CDR3 runs to 11 residues. The CDR3 reads CASSTGKTQYF. CDR3 nucleotides: TGTGCCAGCAGCACAGGGAAGACCCAGTACTTC.

This chain connects TRBV7-6 to TRBJ2-5; D uncertain. The CDR3 length is 13 residues. Trimming shortened V by 0 bases and J by 5 bases, and 7 bases separated the two germline ends. The germline V gene has CDR1 SGHVS and CDR2 FNYEAQ. The CDR3 is CASSLATWETQYF. CDR3 in DNA: TGTGCCAGCAGCTTAGCAACGTGGGAGACCCAGTACTTC.

V gene TRBV12-5 combines with J gene TRBJ1-1, with a possible D match to TRBD1 (5 bases). The length of the CDR3 is 16 residues. Germline V gives CDR1 LGHNT, CDR2 FRNRAP. V lost 0 bases and J 0 bases, leaving 11 bases between the germline ends. The DNA for the CDR3 is TGTGCTAGTGGTTTGGTAATAGACAGATTGAACACTGAAGCTTTCTTT. This codes for CASGLVIDRLNTEAFF. Combining the CDR3 with reference TRBV12-5 and TRBJ1-1 gives the whole variable domain DARVTQTPRHKVTEMGQEVTMRCQPILGHNTVFWYRQTMMQGLELLAYFRNRAPLDDSGMPKDRFSAEMPDATLATLKIQPSEPRDSAVYFCASGLVIDRLNTEAFFGQGTRLTVV.

The CDR3 nucleotides are TGTGCCATCAGTGGGACAGCTGGGGTTACCGGGGAGCTGTTTTTT. Translating gives CAISGTAGVTGELFF. The chain couples TRBV10-3 to TRBJ2-2, with D maybe TRBD1 (6 bases). Germline CDR1 is ENHRY and CDR2 is SYGVKD. CDR3 length: 15 residues. The ends were cut back, 4 bases at V and 5 bases at J, with 14 bases in the middle.

V is TRBV10-3 and J is TRBJ2-3; maybe TRBD1 (6 bases). V was cut by 11 bases and J by 2 bases, with 29 bases left in between. CDR1 is ENHRY, CDR2 SYGVKD, per germline. The CDR3 contains 18 residues. CDR3 nucleotides: TGTGCCTCCTGGGACGGACAGCCCCGGTCCTTTTTCACAGATACGCAGTATTTT. Its protein product is CASWDGQPRSFFTDTQYF.

V usage is TRBV7-2 and J usage is TRBJ1-2, with TRBD1 as a possible D gene (5 bases). The germline V gene has CDR1 SGHTA and CDR2 FQGNSA. The CDR3 has 16 residues. V lost 5 bases, J lost 5 bases, and 21 bases lay in between. CDR3 amino acids: CASSPLEGSVGYGYTF. The CDR3 DNA is TGTGCCAGCAGCCCACTCGAGGGGAGCGTTGGTTATGGCTACACCTTC. Variable domain in full (rest from reference TRBV7-2 and TRBJ1-2): GAGVSQSPSNKVTEKGKDVELRCDPISGHTALYWYRQSLGQGLEFLIYFQGNSAPDKSGLPSDRFSAERTGGSVSTLTIQRTQQEDSAVYLCASSPLEGSVGYGYTFGSGTRLTVV.

Worth noting for this clone: A much larger clone is a single base away; this may be a read error. Within the sample, other DNA sequences also encode this same CDR3. This chain connects TRBV28 to TRBJ1-2; D is uncertain. V shed 3 bases and J shed 7 bases, with 6 bases lying between them. The CDR3 totals 11 residues. From germline, CDR1 is MDHEN and CDR2 SYDVKM. Here the CDR3 reads CASSFSGGYTF. Written as DNA, the CDR3 is TGTGCCAGCAGTTTTTCGGGTGGCTACACCTTC.

The table lists this clone with a few counts. The rearrangement joins TRBV18 to TRBJ1-4; 8 positions match TRBD1. Trimming removed 1 base from V and 8 bases from J; junction bases left unmatched: 6. CDR1 is KGHSH and CDR2 is LQKENI in the germline V gene. This CDR3 region has 15 residues. CDR3 sequence reads: CASSPRTGLGEKLFF. CDR3 in DNA: TGTGCCAGCTCACCACGGACAGGGTTGGGAGAAAAACTGTTTTTT.

V gene TRBV14 combines with J gene TRBJ1-4, with TRBD1 as a possible D gene (5 bases). Germline values: CDR1 SGHDN, CDR2 FVKESK. The V gene lost 4 bases and the J gene lost 2 bases, with 11 bases spanning the gap. This CDR3 comprises 15 residues. The CDR3 DNA reads as TGTGCCAGCAGCCGTTCAGGGCGTACTAATGAAAAACTGTTTTTT. The encoded protein is CASSRSGRTNEKLFF.

The chain joins TRBV30 to TRBJ2-4; 7 bases fit TRBD1. Losses at the gene ends were 5 bases for V and 1 base for J; bases not matched to a gene: 2. The CDR3 sequence is 13 residues long. Germline loops: CDR1 GTSNPN, CDR2 SVGIG (reference sequence). As DNA, the CDR3 is TGTGCCTGGGGGACAGTGGCCAAAAACATTCAGTACTTC. Translated: CAWGTVAKNIQYF.

The V call is TRBV5-1, the J call TRBJ1-5; D not certain. The CDR3 is 14 residues long. Looked up from germline, CDR1 is SGHRS and CDR2 is YFSETQ. The V end was cut by 3 bases, the J end by 0 bases, with 7 bases between. CDR3: CASSYGLSNQPQHF. The CDR3 nucleotides are TGCGCCAGCAGCTATGGCCTTAGCAATCAGCCCCAGCATTTT.

The V and J genes are TRBV28 and TRBJ1-2; 7 bases are a match to TRBD1. Losses at the gene ends were 2 bases for V and 4 bases for J; bases not matched to a gene: 7. This CDR3 comprises 15 residues. CDR1 and CDR2 (germline): MDHEN, SYDVKM. CDR3 nucleotide sequence: TGTGCCAGCAGTTTAAATGGGGGACAGAGCTATGGCTACACCTTC. As protein: CASSLNGGQSYGYTF.